The 30 T cell receptor beta chains listed next were all sequenced from one sample in a study of neurological immune-mediated disorders. Each CDR3 protein is one row after TCRdb ran MiXCR on the 5' RACE reads. The sample has roughly 32,000 distinct CDR3 sequences; approximately 5% are singletons. The sample consisted of CD4+ T cells from blood. These receptors were taken from a woman aged 45-65 years in good health.

In this sample, this clonotype turned up many times. The V call is TRBV20-1, the J call TRBJ2-7, with D unresolved. Germline CDR1 and CDR2: DFQATT and SNEGSKA (reference sequence). Trimming cost V 3 bases and J 0 bases, with 9 bases left between them. The CDR3 extends over 13 amino acids. As DNA, the CDR3 is TGCAGTGCTAGTTTATTAGCCTCCTACGAGCAGTACTTC. It encodes CSASLLASYEQYF.

This clonotype is classed as medium-sized (0.01 to 0.1%). DNA for the CDR3: TGTGCCAGCAGGCGGGGGCGAAACTCCTACGAGCAGTACTTC. Its protein is CASRRGRNSYEQYF. The chain joins TRBV27 to TRBJ2-7; D is possibly TRBD2 (7 bases). The CDR3 is 14 amino acids. Trimming removed 6 bases from V and 0 bases from J, with 12 bases in between. Germline CDR1 MNHEY, CDR2 SMNVEV (reference sequence).

This clonotype has a count of ten or more. The chain couples TRBV28 to TRBJ2-1; TRBD2 is a possible D gene (6 bases). The length of the CDR3 is 14 residues. V dropped 8 bases and J dropped 9 bases, with 20 bases sitting between them. The V gene's germline CDR1 is MDHEN and CDR2 SYDVKM. The CDR3 loop reads CASLGSYGTGEQFF. In nucleotides, the CDR3 is TGTGCCAGCCTCGGGAGCTATGGGACGGGTGAGCAGTTCTTC. Full variable domain (rest looked up from reference TRBV28 and TRBJ2-1): DVKVTQSSRYLVKRTGEKVFLECVQDMDHENMFWYRQDPGLGLRLIYFSYDVKMKEKGDIPEGYSVSREKKERFSLILESASTNQTSMYLCASLGSYGTGEQFFGPGTRLTVL.

This clonotype was found many times. V gene TRBV7-6 combines with J gene TRBJ1-1; D is unclear. The V end was cut by 5 bases, the J end by 1 base, with 11 bases between. The CDR3 is 14 residues long. Germline values: CDR1 SGHVS, CDR2 FNYEAQ. The CDR3 sequence is CASSPFAGNTEAFF. CDR3 bases: TGTGCCAGCAGCCCCTTTGCAGGGAACACTGAAGCTTTCTTT. The complete variable domain, with remaining parts taken from reference TRBV7-6 and TRBJ1-1, reads GAGVSQSPRYKVTKRGQDVALRCDPISGHVSLYWYRQALGQGPEFLTYFNYEAQQDKSGLPNDRFSAERPEGSISTLTIQRTEQRDSAMYRCASSPFAGNTEAFFGQGTRLTVV.

This clonotype was seen ten or more times. The genes are TRBV11-2 and TRBJ1-4; TRBD1 might be the D (5 bases). The CDR3 extends over 15 amino acids. V lost 4 bases and J 8 bases, leaving 17 bases between the germline ends. The germline V gene encodes CDR1 SGHAT and CDR2 FQNNGV. CDR3 nucleotide sequence: TGTGCCAGCAGCTCCGGGGGAGGGGTGGGGGAAAAACTGTTTTTT. Encoded protein: CASSSGGGVGEKLFF.

The V and J genes are TRBV29-1 and TRBJ2-5; TRBD2 might be the D (6 bases). The CDR3 runs 13 residues. Between the trimmed V and J ends, which lost 3 bases and 2 bases, there was a span of 10 bases. The germline V gene encodes CDR1 SQVTM and CDR2 ANQGSEA. This chain's CDR3 is CSVETTSQETQYF. CDR3 DNA sequence: TGCAGCGTTGAGACGACTAGTCAAGAGACCCAGTACTTC.

This clonotype was found many times. The V gene is TRBV9, the J gene TRBJ2-3, with D tentatively TRBD2 (6 bases). This CDR3 is built from 16 residues. Deletions cut 4 bases from V and 2 bases from J, with 17 bases between. Germline lookup yields CDR1 SGDLS and CDR2 YYNGEE. CDR3 amino acids: CASSPRSSASTDTQYF. CDR3 bases: TGTGCCAGCAGCCCCCGCTCTAGCGCTTCCACAGATACGCAGTATTTT. Looking up the rest from reference TRBV9 and TRBJ2-3 gives the full variable domain: DSGVTQTPKHLITATGQRVTLRCSPRSGDLSVYWYQQSLDQGLQFLIQYYNGEERAKGNILERFSAQQFPDLHSELNLSSLELGDSALYFCASSPRSSASTDTQYFGPGTRLTVL.

This clonotype was seen ten or more times. This chain links TRBV28 with TRBJ2-7; a possible D gene is TRBD1 (6 bases). Trimming took off 4 bases at V and 0 bases at J, with 19 bases between the two ends. The CDR3 runs to 17 residues. CDR1 is MDHEN, CDR2 SYDVKM, per germline. The DNA of the CDR3 is TGTGCCAGCAGTTCAAAGGACAGTCACCCTAGCTCCTACGAGCAGTACTTC. Protein product: CASSSKDSHPSSYEQYF.

This clonotype was found many times. This sequence joins TRBV5-1 and TRBJ2-7, with D perhaps matching TRBD2 (5 bases). V lost 6 bases, J lost 6 bases, and 19 bases lay in between. Germline assignment: CDR1 SGHRS and CDR2 YFSETQ. This CDR3 comprises 14 residues. CDR3 sequence: CASKVVSSYGEQYF. The CDR3 DNA sequence: TGCGCCAGCAAGGTAGTGTCTAGCTACGGCGAGCAGTACTTC.

This clonotype was observed many times. The V call is TRBV9, the J call TRBJ2-2; D gene unclear. The CDR3 contains 15 residues. Germline lookup yields CDR1 SGDLS and CDR2 YYNGEE. Between the trimmed V and J ends, which lost 0 bases and 3 bases, there was a span of 9 bases. The CDR3 loop is CASSVDGFHTGELFF. CDR3 bases: TGTGCCAGCAGCGTAGATGGCTTCCACACCGGGGAGCTGTTTTTT.

This clonotype was recorded many times. The chain carries TRBV5-5 and TRBJ1-5, with D hard to call. Trimming removed 4 bases from V and 3 bases from J, with 14 bases in between. Germline CDR1 SGHKS, CDR2 YYEKEE (reference sequence). The CDR3 length is 15 residues. CDR3 sequence reads: CASSPRHEHNQPQHF. DNA of the CDR3: TGTGCCAGCAGCCCGAGACATGAACACAATCAGCCCCAGCATTTT. The full variable domain, completed using reference TRBV5-5 and TRBJ1-5, is DAGVTQSPTHLIKTRGQQVTLRCSPISGHKSVSWYQQVLGQGPQFIFQYYEKEERGRGNFPDRFSARQFPNYSSELNVNALLLGDSALYLCASSPRHEHNQPQHFGDGTRLSIL.

The sample holds many counts of this clonotype. The genes are TRBV28 and TRBJ1-3; tentatively, D is TRBD1 (6 bases). Germline V gives CDR1 MDHEN, CDR2 SYDVKM. Trimming removed 6 bases from V and 1 base from J, with 16 bases in between. The CDR3 is made up of 16 amino acids. CDR3 nucleotide sequence: TGTGCCAGCAGGGGGAACAGGGTAAATTCTGGAAACACCATATATTTT. Translation gives CASRGNRVNSGNTIYF.

Many counts were recorded for this clonotype. The chain uses TRBV7-8 and TRBJ1-1; no clear D gene. This CDR3 spans 13 amino acids. The V gene's germline CDR1 is SGHVS and CDR2 FQNEAQ. V shed 5 bases and J shed 6 bases, with 13 bases lying between them. The CDR3 protein is CASSLGRVSEAFF. CDR3 DNA sequence: TGTGCCAGCAGCCTCGGTAGGGTCTCTGAAGCTTTCTTT.

This clonotype was seen repeatedly, ten times or more. J is TRBJ2-1 and V is TRBV20-1, with 11 bases aligning to TRBD2. V lost 6 bases to trimming and J lost 6 bases; unmatched junction nucleotides: 16. The CDR3 totals 17 residues. In germline, CDR1 is DFQATT, CDR2 SNEGSKA (reference sequence). The CDR3 DNA sequence: TGCAGTGCCGCCGGCTCTAATAGCGGGAGGGCGTCCAATGAGCAGTTCTTC. This sequence encodes CSAAGSNSGRASNEQFF.

This clonotype was observed at least ten times. This chain joins TRBV6-5 and TRBJ2-7; maybe TRBD2 (5 bases). CDR3 size: 18 residues. Germline-derived CDR1 and CDR2 are MNHEY and SVGAGI. V dropped 0 bases and J dropped 0 bases, with 18 bases sitting between them. The CDR3 is CASSYSADGGQYSYEQYF. In DNA form, the CDR3 reads TGTGCCAGCAGTTACTCCGCGGATGGCGGGCAGTACTCCTACGAGCAGTACTTC.

This clonotype was found many times. CDR3 DNA: TGTGCCAGCAGCCCCCCTGACCGGGGCCTAGAGACCCAGTACTTC. Translation gives CASSPPDRGLETQYF. This chain joins TRBV5-6 and TRBJ2-5; perhaps D is TRBD1 or TRBD2 (5 bases each). Between the trimmed V and J ends, which lost 4 bases and 4 bases, there was a span of 17 bases. Germline CDR1 reads SGHDT; CDR2 reads YYEEEE. This CDR3 contains 15 residues.

Many counts were recorded for this clonotype. The chain employs TRBV5-8 and TRBJ1-5; weak D call: TRBD1 (5 bases). The germline CDR1 and CDR2 sequences are SGHTS and YDEGEE. CDR3 length: 14 amino acids. V lost 0 bases and J 7 bases, leaving 11 bases between the germline ends. The CDR3 region has the DNA TGTGCCAGCAGCTTGGTAACAGGACGGCAGCCCCAGCATTTT. Translated: CASSLVTGRQPQHF. Supplemented by reference TRBV5-8 and TRBJ1-5, the full variable domain reads EAGVTQSPTHLIKTRGQQATLRCSPISGHTSVYWYQQALGLGLQFLLWYDEGEERNRGNFPPRFSGRQFPNYSSELNVNALELEDSALYLCASSLVTGRQPQHFGDGTRLSIL.

The V call is TRBV5-1, the J call TRBJ2-7, with D perhaps TRBD1 (6 bases). The germline gives CDR1 SGHRS, CDR2 YFSETQ. Trimming took 7 bases from V and 2 from J, leaving 19 bases between them. The CDR3 has 15 amino acids. The CDR3 reads CASLITGKVPYEQYF. The CDR3 bases are TGCGCCAGCTTGATAACAGGGAAGGTACCCTACGAGCAGTACTTC.

This clonotype has ten or more counts. This rearrangement joins TRBV5-1 to TRBJ2-7; D gene unclear. Trimming pared 0 bases from V and 7 bases from J, leaving 14 bases between. CDR3 size: 14 residues. Looked up from germline, CDR1 is SGHRS and CDR2 is YFSETQ. The CDR3 reads CASSLANGLGEQYF. Here the CDR3 DNA reads TGCGCCAGCAGCTTGGCCAATGGATTGGGGGAGCAGTACTTC. Combining the CDR3 with reference TRBV5-1 and TRBJ2-7 gives the whole variable domain KAGVTQTPRYLIKTRGQQVTLSCSPISGHRSVSWYQQTPGQGLQFLFEYFSETQRNKGNFPGRFSGRQFSNSRSEMNVSTLELGDSALYLCASSLANGLGEQYFGPGTRLTVT.

This clonotype was detected many times. The rearrangement joins TRBV25-1 to TRBJ2-7; 9 bases fit TRBD1. The CDR3 length is 14 residues. The V segment lost 1 base and the J segment 8 bases; nucleotides outside the gene matches: 6. Germline loops: CDR1 MGHDK, CDR2 SYGVNS. CDR3 in amino acids: CASSEFGQGQKQYF. CDR3 DNA: TGTGCCAGCAGTGAATTTGGACAGGGGCAAAAGCAGTACTTC.

This clonotype was detected many times. The chain has TRBV5-1 and TRBJ2-3, with D tentatively TRBD2 (5 bases). The V gene lost 1 base and the J gene lost 1 base, with 16 bases spanning the gap. This CDR3 contains 17 residues. Germline V gives CDR1 SGHRS, CDR2 YFSETQ. This CDR3 reads CASSLWVGGSGTDTQYF. CDR3 bases: TGCGCCAGCAGCTTGTGGGTCGGCGGGTCTGGCACAGATACGCAGTATTTT.

This clonotype was counted ten times or more. V gene TRBV2 combines with J gene TRBJ2-2; D remains ambiguous. V gave up 8 bases and J gave up 5 bases, with 15 bases separating them. CDR3 length: 14 amino acids. The V gene's germline CDR1 is SNHLY and CDR2 FYNNEI. The DNA of the CDR3 is TGTGCCAGCGGGGTACTATCGCATACCGGGGAGCTGTTTTTT. Translation: CASGVLSHTGELFF.

The table lists this clonotype with many counts. The V and J genes are TRBV5-1 and TRBJ1-5; 7 bases line up with TRBD1. CDR3 length: 13 residues. V lost 10 bases, J lost 1 base, and 5 bases stayed unmatched. Germline CDR1 is SGHRS and CDR2 is YFSETQ. The CDR3 nucleotides are TGCGCCCCCGGGGGACAGAGCAATCAGCCCCAGCATTTT. Amino acids: CAPGGQSNQPQHF.

This clonotype was seen at least ten times. The chain combines TRBV6-1 with TRBJ2-1; 14 nucleotides align to TRBD2. CDR1 is MNHNS and CDR2 is SASEGT in the germline V gene. The CDR3 loop spans 18 amino acids. The V segment lost 2 bases and the J segment 3 bases; nucleotides outside the gene matches: 6. CDR3 protein: CASSESTSGRAIYNEQFF. CDR3 nucleotides: TGTGCCAGCAGTGAATCGACTAGCGGGAGGGCCATCTACAATGAGCAGTTCTTC.

This clonotype was observed many times. This rearrangement joins TRBV5-1 to TRBJ1-2; 7 positions match TRBD1. Germline CDR1 is SGHRS and CDR2 is YFSETQ. Trimming cost V 2 bases and J 4 bases; bases outside gene matches: 8. CDR3 size: 15 residues. CDR3 in amino acids: CASSFVKGQSYGYTF. CDR3 nucleotide sequence: TGCGCCAGCAGCTTCGTGAAGGGACAGTCCTATGGCTACACCTTC.

The table lists this clonotype with many counts. V and J are TRBV7-2 and TRBJ1-3; D gene uncertain. The V gene's germline CDR1 is SGHTA and CDR2 FQGNSA. The CDR3 consists of 14 residues. V lost 5 bases to trimming and J lost 3 bases, with 11 bases between them. The CDR3 DNA sequence: TGTGCCAGCAGCGGCCGGACTTTTGGAAACACCATATATTTT. Translating it yields CASSGRTFGNTIYF.

At least ten counts were recorded for this clonotype. The rearrangement joins TRBV29-1 to TRBJ1-1; a weak D match, TRBD1 (6 bases). Germline assignment: CDR1 SQVTM and CDR2 ANQGSEA. The CDR3 has 13 amino acids. V lost 7 bases and J lost 1, with 13 bases in between. CDR3 region: CSGASGANTEAFF. The CDR3 region has the DNA TGCAGCGGTGCTTCGGGGGCGAACACTGAAGCTTTCTTT.

This clonotype was found many times. The J gene is TRBJ1-4, the V gene TRBV5-1; a possible D gene is TRBD1 (5 bases). CDR1 SGHRS and CDR2 YFSETQ come from the germline V gene. Trimming removed 8 bases at V and 0 bases at J, with 23 bases between. The CDR3 extends over 18 amino acids. The CDR3 region has the DNA TGCGCCAGTCGTCGGGACGCCAGTGGCGCCGCAACTAATGAAAAACTGTTTTTT. Encoded protein: CASRRDASGAATNEKLFF.

This clonotype was seen ten or more times. The DNA for the CDR3 is TGCAGTGCTAGACGTCTCGAGCGGGCGCCCTCCTACGAGCAGTACTTC. The encoded protein is CSARRLERAPSYEQYF. V gene TRBV20-1 combines with J gene TRBJ2-7; tentative D call: TRBD2 (6 bases). Germline CDR1 and CDR2: DFQATT and SNEGSKA (reference sequence). V was trimmed by 2 bases and J by 0 bases, leaving 17 bases between them. The CDR3 loop spans 16 amino acids.

This clonotype showed up many times. The chain uses TRBV24-1 and TRBJ2-3; 7 nucleotides align to TRBD2. V was pared by 2 bases and J by 10 bases, with 5 bases of the junction left unmatched. The CDR3 has 13 residues. Germline CDR1 and CDR2: KGHDR and SFDVKD. CDR3: CATSDWGGGAQYF. The CDR3 DNA sequence: TGTGCCACCAGTGATTGGGGGGGAGGGGCGCAGTATTTT.